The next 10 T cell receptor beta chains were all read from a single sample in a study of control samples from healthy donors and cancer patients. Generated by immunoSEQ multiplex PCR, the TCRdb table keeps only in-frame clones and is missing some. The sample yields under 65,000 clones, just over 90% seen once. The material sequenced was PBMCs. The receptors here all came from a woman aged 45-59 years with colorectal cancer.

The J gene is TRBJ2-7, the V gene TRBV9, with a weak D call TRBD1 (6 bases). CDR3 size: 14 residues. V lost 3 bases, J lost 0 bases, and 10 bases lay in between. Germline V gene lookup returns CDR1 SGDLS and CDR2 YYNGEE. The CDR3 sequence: CASSASQGSYEQYF. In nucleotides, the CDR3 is TGTGCCAGCAGCGCCTCACAGGGCTCCTACGAGCAGTACTTC.

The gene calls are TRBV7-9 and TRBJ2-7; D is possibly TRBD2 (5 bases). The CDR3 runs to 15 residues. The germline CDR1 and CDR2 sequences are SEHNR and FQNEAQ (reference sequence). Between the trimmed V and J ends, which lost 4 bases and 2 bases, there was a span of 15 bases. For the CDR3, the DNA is TGTGCCAGCAGCTCTGACTTAGCGAAAACCTACGAGCAGTACTTC. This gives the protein CASSSDLAKTYEQYF.

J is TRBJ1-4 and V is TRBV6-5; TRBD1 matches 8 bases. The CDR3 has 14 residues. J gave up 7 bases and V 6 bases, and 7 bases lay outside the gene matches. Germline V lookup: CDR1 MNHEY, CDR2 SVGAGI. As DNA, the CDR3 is TGTGCCAGCAGAAACAGGGGGTCTACTGAAAAACTGTTTTTT. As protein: CASRNRGSTEKLFF.

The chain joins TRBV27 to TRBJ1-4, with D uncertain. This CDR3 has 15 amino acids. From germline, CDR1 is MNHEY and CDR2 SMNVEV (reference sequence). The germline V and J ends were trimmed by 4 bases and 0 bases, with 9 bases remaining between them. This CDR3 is CASSSPTATNEKLFF. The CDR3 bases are TGTGCCAGCAGTTCTCCTACAGCAACTAATGAAAAACTGTTTTTT.

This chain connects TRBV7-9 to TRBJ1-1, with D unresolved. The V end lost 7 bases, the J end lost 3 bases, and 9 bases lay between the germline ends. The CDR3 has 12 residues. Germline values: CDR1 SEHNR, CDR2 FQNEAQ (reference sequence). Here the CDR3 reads CASIDDYTEAFF. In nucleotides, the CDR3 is TGTGCCAGCATCGACGACTACACTGAAGCTTTCTTT.

The CDR3 sequence: CASKWGADGYTF. CDR3 DNA: TGTGCCAGCAAATGGGGGGCTGATGGCTACACCTTC. The V gene is TRBV5-4, the J gene TRBJ1-2, with D maybe TRBD1 (6 bases). The germline gives CDR1 SGHNT, CDR2 YYREEE (reference sequence). This CDR3 has 12 amino acids. Deletions cut 6 bases from V and 6 bases from J, with 12 bases between.

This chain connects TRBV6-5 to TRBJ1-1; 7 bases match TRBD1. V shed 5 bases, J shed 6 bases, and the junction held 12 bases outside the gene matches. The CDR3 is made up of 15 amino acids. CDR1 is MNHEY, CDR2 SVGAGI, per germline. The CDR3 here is CASSTRPTGEAEAFF. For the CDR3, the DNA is TGTGCCAGCAGTACACGTCCTACAGGGGAGGCTGAAGCTTTCTTT.

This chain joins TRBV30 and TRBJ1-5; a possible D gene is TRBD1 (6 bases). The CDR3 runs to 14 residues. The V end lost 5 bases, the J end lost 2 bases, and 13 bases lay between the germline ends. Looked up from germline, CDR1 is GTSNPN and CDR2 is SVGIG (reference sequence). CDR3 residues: CAWGRQEGNQPQHF. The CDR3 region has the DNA TGTGCCTGGGGGCGACAGGAGGGCAATCAGCCCCAGCATTTT.

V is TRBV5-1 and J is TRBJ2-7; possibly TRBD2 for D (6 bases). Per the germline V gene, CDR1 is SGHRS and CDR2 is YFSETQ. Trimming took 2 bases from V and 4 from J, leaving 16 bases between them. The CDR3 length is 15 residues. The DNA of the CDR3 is TGCGCCAGCAGCTTAATAGCGGCACCAGGGTACGAGCAGTACTTC. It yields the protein CASSLIAAPGYEQYF.

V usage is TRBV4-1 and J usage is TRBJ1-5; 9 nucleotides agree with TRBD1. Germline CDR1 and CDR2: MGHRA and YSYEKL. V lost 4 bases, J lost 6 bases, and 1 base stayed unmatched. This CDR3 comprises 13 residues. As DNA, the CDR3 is TGCGCCAGCAGCCCGGGACAGGGTCAGCCCCAGCATTTT. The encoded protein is CASSPGQGQPQHF.